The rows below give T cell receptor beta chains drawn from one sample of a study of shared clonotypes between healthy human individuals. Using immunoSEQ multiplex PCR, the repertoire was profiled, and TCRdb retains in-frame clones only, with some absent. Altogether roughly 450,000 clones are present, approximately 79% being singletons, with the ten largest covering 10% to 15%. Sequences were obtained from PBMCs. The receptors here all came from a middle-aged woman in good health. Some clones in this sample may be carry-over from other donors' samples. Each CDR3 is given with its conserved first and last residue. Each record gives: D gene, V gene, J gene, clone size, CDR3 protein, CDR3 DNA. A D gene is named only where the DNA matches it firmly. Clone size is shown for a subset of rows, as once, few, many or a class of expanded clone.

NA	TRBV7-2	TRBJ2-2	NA	CASSLGGGGYGELFF	TGTGCCAGCAGCTTAGGGGGAGGTGGATACGGGGAGCTGTTTTTT
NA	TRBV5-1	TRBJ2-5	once	CASSLVSRGSQETQYF	TGCGCCAGCAGCTTGGTGTCGCGCGGAAGTCAAGAGACCCAGTACTTC
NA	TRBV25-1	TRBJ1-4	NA	CASREGATNEKLFF	TGTGCCAGCCGGGAAGGAGCAACTAATGAAAAACTGTTTTTT
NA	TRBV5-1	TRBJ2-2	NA	CASSLSTNTGELFF	TGCGCCAGCAGCTTAAGCACGAACACCGGGGAGCTGTTTTTT
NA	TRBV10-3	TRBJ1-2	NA	CAISDPTGGYGYTF	TGTGCCATCAGTGATCCGACAGGAGGCTATGGCTACACCTTC
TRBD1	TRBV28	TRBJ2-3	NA	CASSPSTGMVTDTQYF	TGTGCCAGCAGCCCTTCGACAGGGATGGTAACAGATACGCAGTATTTT
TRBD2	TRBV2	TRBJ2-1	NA	CASSDPSGTSSYNEQFF	TGTGCCAGCAGTGATCCATCCGGGACTAGCTCCTACAATGAGCAGTTCTTC
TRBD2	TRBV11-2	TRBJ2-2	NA	CASSHSLAGVVGELFF	TGTGCCAGCAGCCATTCCCTAGCGGGAGTGGTCGGGGAGCTGTTTTTT
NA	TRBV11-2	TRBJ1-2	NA	CASSLVVAESYTF	TGTGCCAGCAGCTTAGTGGTTGCAGAGAGCTACACCTTC
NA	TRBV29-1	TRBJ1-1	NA	CSAHAPDSPWGTEAFF	TGCAGCGCCCACGCCCCTGACAGTCCCTGGGGGACTGAAGCTTTCTTT
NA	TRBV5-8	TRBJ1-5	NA	CASSLFFEGRYNQPQHF	TGTGCCAGCAGCTTGTTTTTTGAGGGACGGTACAATCAGCCCCAGCATTTT
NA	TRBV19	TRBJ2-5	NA	CASSTAGETQYF	TGTGCCAGTAGTACTGCCGGCGAGACCCAGTACTTC
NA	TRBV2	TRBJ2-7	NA	CASSEGSEVYEQYF	TGTGCCAGCAGTGAAGGGTCAGAAGTGTACGAGCAGTACTTC
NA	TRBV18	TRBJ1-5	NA	CASSPPSGDNQPQHF	TGTGCCAGCTCACCACCCTCAGGCGACAATCAGCCCCAGCATTTT
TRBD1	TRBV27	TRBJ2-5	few	CASSLFRTGVTEETQYF	TGTGCCAGCAGTTTATTCAGGACAGGGGTAACCGAAGAGACCCAGTACTTC
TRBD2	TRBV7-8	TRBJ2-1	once	CASSLNPGLAGGAIYNEQFF	TGTGCCAGCAGTCTGAACCCCGGACTAGCGGGAGGGGCCATCTACAATGAGCAGTTCTTC
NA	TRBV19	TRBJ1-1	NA	CASSRGGLYTEAFF	TGTGCCAGTAGTAGGGGGGGCTTATACACTGAAGCTTTCTTT
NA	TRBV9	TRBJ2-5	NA	CASSVNSGETQYF	TGTGCCAGCAGCGTAAATTCGGGAGAGACCCAGTACTTC
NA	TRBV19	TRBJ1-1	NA	CASSIDGQLGYTEAFF	TGTGCCAGTAGTATTGACGGACAGCTCGGATACACTGAAGCTTTCTTT
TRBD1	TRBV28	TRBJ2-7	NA	CASSLVGQGLYEQYF	TGTGCCAGCAGCCTGGTGGGACAGGGGTTATACGAGCAGTACTTC
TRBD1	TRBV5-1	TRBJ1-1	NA	CASRVTGGDTEAFF	TGCGCCAGCAGAGTGACAGGGGGGGACACTGAAGCTTTCTTT
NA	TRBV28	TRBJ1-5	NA	CASSRRNNQPQHF	TGTGCCAGCAGCCGTAGAAATAATCAGCCCCAGCATTTT
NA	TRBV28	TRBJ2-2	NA	CASSLLENTGGLFF	TGTGCCAGCAGTTTATTAGAGAACACCGGGGGGCTGTTTTTT
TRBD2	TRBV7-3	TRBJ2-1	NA	CASSPIAGGLYNEQFF	TGTGCCAGCAGCCCGATAGCGGGAGGTTTATACAATGAGCAGTTCTTC
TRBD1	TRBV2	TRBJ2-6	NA	CASRGIPGTGTGANVLTF	TGTGCCAGCAGGGGAATTCCCGGGACAGGGACTGGGGCCAACGTCCTGACTTTC
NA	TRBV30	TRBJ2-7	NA	CAWNNRRGYEQYF	TGTGCCTGGAACAACAGGCGCGGGTACGAGCAGTACTTC
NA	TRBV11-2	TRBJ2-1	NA	CASTSGTPYNEQFF	TGTGCCAGCACCTCCGGGACGCCGTACAATGAGCAGTTCTTC
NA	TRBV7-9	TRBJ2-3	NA	CASSFQGGGFADTQYF	TGTGCCAGCAGCTTCCAGGGGGGGGGCTTCGCAGATACGCAGTATTTT
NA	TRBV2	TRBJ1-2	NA	CATTEKAGLVYGYTF	TGTGCCACCACCGAGAAGGCGGGGCTCGTCTATGGCTACACCTTC
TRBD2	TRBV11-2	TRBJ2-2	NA	CASSLVTSAAANTGELFF	TGTGCCAGCAGCTTAGTTACTAGCGCCGCTGCGAACACCGGGGAGCTGTTTTTT
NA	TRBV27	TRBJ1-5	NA	CASSSDRRISNQPQHF	TGTGCCAGCAGTTCAGACAGGAGAATTAGCAATCAGCCCCAGCATTTT
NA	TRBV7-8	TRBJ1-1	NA	CASSLKGQGSPEAFF	TGTGCCAGCAGCTTAAAAGGGCAGGGGAGCCCTGAAGCTTTCTTT
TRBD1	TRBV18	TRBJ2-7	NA	CASSLLSGTGDEQYF	TGTGCCAGCTCACTACTCTCCGGGACAGGGGACGAGCAGTACTTC
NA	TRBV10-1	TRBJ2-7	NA	CASSEGLRGSPYEQYF	TGCGCCAGCAGTGAGGGGTTGAGGGGCTCCCCCTACGAGCAGTACTTC
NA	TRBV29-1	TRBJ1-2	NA	CSVEVGQGHGYTF	TGCAGCGTTGAAGTAGGGCAGGGCCATGGCTACACCTTC
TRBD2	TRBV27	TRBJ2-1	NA	CASTDYGGGPHNEQFF	TGTGCCAGCACCGACTATGGGGGAGGGCCCCACAATGAGCAGTTCTTC
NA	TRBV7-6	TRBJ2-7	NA	CASSLIGGVYEQYF	TGTGCCAGCAGCTTAATAGGAGGGGTTTACGAGCAGTACTTC
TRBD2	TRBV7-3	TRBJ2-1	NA	CASSLKRLAGVGNEQFF	TGTGCCAGCAGCTTAAAGAGACTAGCGGGCGTCGGTAATGAGCAGTTCTTC
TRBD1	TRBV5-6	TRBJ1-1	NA	CASTLGRRGRGTEAFF	TGTGCCAGCACCCTAGGTCGAAGGGGGCGAGGGACTGAAGCTTTCTTT
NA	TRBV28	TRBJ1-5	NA	CASRQPMGGRYSNQPQHF	TGTGCCAGCAGACAACCGATGGGGGGGAGATATAGCAATCAGCCCCAGCATTTT
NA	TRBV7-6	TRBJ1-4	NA	CASSSSLQATNEKLFF	TGTGCCAGCAGCTCCTCCCTTCAAGCAACTAATGAAAAACTGTTTTTT
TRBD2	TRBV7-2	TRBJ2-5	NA	CASRPGLAGETQYF	TGTGCCAGCAGACCGGGACTAGCGGGAGAGACCCAGTACTTC
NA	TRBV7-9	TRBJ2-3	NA	CASRPESDTQYF	TGTGCCAGCAGGCCCGAATCAGATACGCAGTATTTT
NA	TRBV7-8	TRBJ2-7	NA	CASRDEGGLREQYF	TGTGCCAGCAGGGATGAGGGGGGGCTGAGGGAGCAGTACTTC
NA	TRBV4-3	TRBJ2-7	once	CASSQDQFPYEQYF	TGCGCCAGCAGCCAAGATCAGTTCCCCTACGAGCAGTACTTC
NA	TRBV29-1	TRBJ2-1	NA	CSVPQTADYNEQFF	TGCAGCGTACCCCAGACAGCGGACTACAATGAGCAGTTCTTC
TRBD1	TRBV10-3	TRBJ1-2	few	CAISLTGGNYGYTF	TGTGCCATCAGTTTAACAGGGGGTAACTATGGCTACACCTTC
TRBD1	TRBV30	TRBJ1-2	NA	CAWSSGGNSNYGYTF	TGTGCCTGGAGCTCAGGGGGGAATTCTAACTATGGCTACACCTTC
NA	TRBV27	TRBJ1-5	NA	CASSLKPDEPQHF	TGTGCCAGCAGTTTAAAACCAGATGAGCCCCAGCATTTT
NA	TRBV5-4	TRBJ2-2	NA	CASSLQNTGELFF	TGTGCCAGCAGCTTGCAAAACACCGGGGAGCTGTTTTTT
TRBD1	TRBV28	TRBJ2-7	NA	CASSAVGTGGLYEQYF	TGTGCCAGCAGTGCGGTCGGGACAGGGGGACTCTACGAGCAGTACTTC
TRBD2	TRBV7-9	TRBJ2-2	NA	CASSWGGILTGELFF	TGTGCCAGCAGCTGGGGAGGGATCCTCACCGGGGAGCTGTTTTTT
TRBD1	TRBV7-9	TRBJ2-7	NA	CASSVDRGSYEQYF	TGTGCCAGCAGCGTGGACAGGGGATCCTACGAGCAGTACTTC